This T cell receptor (beta chain) comes out of a study of cytomegalovirus exposure and HLA in healthy donors. Study overall: Samples from HLA-typed donors yielded about 85 million unique TCRs in an early data release. The study, taken as a whole, reports: Association of a missense DCLRE1C variant with TCR beta V- and J-gene trimming was reported in a later analysis. The study found most TCR sequences rare, yet found some public TCRs in many donors.

The CDR3 is 12 amino acids. The V and J ends lost 8 bases and 0 bases, in that order; junction bases with no gene match: 1. The germline V gene has CDR1 SQVTM and CDR2 ANQGSEA. This clone was detected once. Its antigen is unknown. It was with 60 Vbeta and 13 Jbeta primers that the PCR ran. Sequencing used immunoSEQ multiplex PCR; TCRdb keeps in-frame clones, though not all of them. The data show 200,000 to 300,000 clones, with approximately 82% seen just once and less than 8.5% held by the top ten. The sequence came from a woman aged 55 to 70 in good health and CMV-seropositive. The rearrangement uses TRBV29-1 and TRBJ2-1; 7 bases are a match to TRBD2. The specimen sequenced was PBMCs. The CDR3 loop is CSSSGSYNEQFF. The CDR3 bases are TGCAGCTCTAGCGGCTCCTACAATGAGCAGTTCTTC.